The 21 T cell receptor beta chains below all came from one sample that was sequenced in a study of T cell repertoires in cytomegalovirus infection. TCRdb independently ran MiXCR on the reads; one entry per CDR3 protein. The table shows about a million distinct CDR3 sequences, with approximately 32% occurring only once. These TCRs' antigens remain unknown. The sequences come from cultured CD8+ T cells from PBMCs, collected from culture after CMV antigen stimulation. These receptors were obtained from a human donor in good health (CMV status not recorded). Some clones in this sample may be carry-over from other donors' samples.

At least ten counts were recorded for this clonotype. The CDR3 bases are TGTGCCAGCAGCTTACCCCAGCAGGGAACTGGGGCCAACGTCCTGACTTTC. Translated, it gives CASSLPQQGTGANVLTF. This chain uses TRBV7-8 with TRBJ2-6; possibly TRBD1 for D (5 bases). This CDR3 contains 17 residues. Germline V gene lookup returns CDR1 SGHVS and CDR2 FQNEAQ. Trimming removed 2 bases from V and 2 bases from J, with 13 bases in between.

This sequence joins TRBV27 and TRBJ2-7; 9 bases agree with TRBD1. Losses at the gene ends were 6 bases for V and 3 bases for J; bases not matched to a gene: 9. Germline assignment: CDR1 MNHEY and CDR2 SMNVEV (reference sequence). The CDR3 spans 15 residues. The CDR3 DNA follows: TGTGCCAGCAGCCGAGCCTGGACAGGGGACTACGAGCAGTACTTC. Its protein is CASSRAWTGDYEQYF.

This clonotype came up a few times. The chain links TRBV4-1 to TRBJ1-5; a weak D match, TRBD1 (6 bases). The germline V gene has CDR1 MGHRA and CDR2 YSYEKL. The CDR3 runs 16 residues. V was shortened by 1 base and J by 5 bases, with 15 bases between the two germline ends. CDR3 nucleotides: TGCGCCAGCAGCCAAGGGGCAGGACAGTGGCATCAGCCCCAGCATTTT. Residues: CASSQGAGQWHQPQHF.

CDR3 DNA sequence: TGTGCCAGCAGCAAAGGCGGGGGCTGGGGCTACACCTTC. It yields the protein CASSKGGGWGYTF. The J gene is TRBJ1-2, the V gene TRBV7-6, with D perhaps TRBD1 (6 bases). V was clipped by 5 bases and J by 8 bases, with 15 bases between them. The CDR3 sequence is 13 residues long. Germline CDR1 reads SGHVS; CDR2 reads FNYEAQ. The whole variable domain, remainder taken from reference TRBV7-6 and TRBJ1-2, is GAGVSQSPRYKVTKRGQDVALRCDPISGHVSLYWYRQALGQGPEFLTYFNYEAQQDKSGLPNDRFSAERPEGSISTLTIQRTEQRDSAMYRCASSKGGGWGYTFGSGTRLTVV.

This clonotype was counted only a few times. The rearrangement joins TRBV6-2 or TRBV6-3 to TRBJ2-1, with 7 positions matching TRBD1. The length of the CDR3 is 11 residues. Per germline, CDR1 MNHEY and CDR2 SVGEGT. The junction had 5 bases not matched to a gene; V was cut back by 8 bases and J by 10 bases. In DNA form, the CDR3 reads TGTGCCAGCGGCGAGGACAGGGAGCAGTTCTTC. Its translation: CASGEDREQFF.

V and J are TRBV27 and TRBJ2-7, with 11 bases identical to TRBD1. The germline gives CDR1 MNHEY, CDR2 SMNVEV (reference sequence). Trimming took 3 bases from V and 7 from J; bases not matched to a gene: 14. The CDR3 runs to 17 residues. CDR3 amino acids: CASSFTHPGQGAYEQYF. Here the CDR3 DNA reads TGTGCCAGCAGTTTCACCCATCCTGGACAGGGGGCTTATGAGCAGTACTTC.

This clonotype was seen many times. The V call is TRBV7-6, the J call TRBJ1-1; D unresolved. The germline CDR1 and CDR2 sequences are SGHVS and FNYEAQ. V dropped 4 bases and J dropped 1 base, with 10 bases sitting between them. CDR3 length: 14 amino acids. The CDR3 loop reads CASSSLNENTEAFF. Written as DNA, the CDR3 is TGTGCCAGCAGCTCCCTTAACGAGAACACTGAAGCTTTCTTT. Full variable domain (remainder filled in from reference TRBV7-6 and TRBJ1-1): GAGVSQSPRYKVTKRGQDVALRCDPISGHVSLYWYRQALGQGPEFLTYFNYEAQQDKSGLPNDRFSAERPEGSISTLTIQRTEQRDSAMYRCASSSLNENTEAFFGQGTRLTVV.

At least ten counts were recorded for this clonotype. The J gene is TRBJ2-2, the V gene TRBV7-9, with D hard to call. The CDR3 runs 15 residues. V lost 4 bases to trimming and J lost 1 base, with 10 bases between them. Germline values: CDR1 SEHNR, CDR2 FQNEAQ (reference sequence). CDR3 coding DNA: TGTGCCAGCAGCTCCCCGGCGGAGAACACCGGGGAGCTGTTTTTT. Its protein product is CASSSPAENTGELFF.

In its sample, this clonotype was seen a few times. The CDR3 loop reads CASSPFTVGYTEAFF. For the CDR3, the DNA is TGTGCCAGCAGCCCATTCACGGTGGGGTACACTGAAGCTTTCTTT. V and J are TRBV7-2 and TRBJ1-1; D is ambiguous. The V end was cut by 5 bases, the J end by 3 bases, with 16 bases between. The CDR3 runs to 15 residues. Germline values: CDR1 SGHTA, CDR2 FQGNSA. Drawing the rest from reference TRBV7-2 and TRBJ1-1, the complete variable domain is GAGVSQSPSNKVTEKGKDVELRCDPISGHTALYWYRQSLGQGLEFLIYFQGNSAPDKSGLPSDRFSAERTGGSVSTLTIQRTQQEDSAVYLCASSPFTVGYTEAFFGQGTRLTVV.

This clonotype has ten or more counts. The rearrangement uses TRBV7-6 and TRBJ1-2; maybe TRBD1 (6 bases). Trimming stripped 5 bases from V and 6 bases from J, with 16 bases between. Germline V gives CDR1 SGHVS, CDR2 FNYEAQ. The length of the CDR3 is 14 residues. The CDR3 DNA reads TGTGCCAGCAGCCCGACTACAGGGTTAGATGGCTACACCTTC. It translates to CASSPTTGLDGYTF.

The chain has TRBV19 and TRBJ2-4; 8 nucleotides agree with TRBD1. The germline V gene has CDR1 LNHDA and CDR2 SQIVND (reference sequence). The length of the CDR3 is 18 residues. V was pared by 6 bases and J by 0 bases, with 13 bases of the junction left unmatched. DNA of the CDR3: TGTGCCAGTAGCCTCCGCGGGACAGGCGTTCTAGCCAAAAACATTCAGTACTTC. It translates to CASSLRGTGVLAKNIQYF.

The rearrangement joins TRBV13 to TRBJ2-7; a possible D gene is TRBD2 (8 bases). V lost 5 bases, J lost 3 bases, and 17 bases lay in between. Germline V gene data show CDR1 as PRHDT and CDR2 as FYEKMQ (reference sequence). The CDR3 consists of 15 residues. The CDR3 loop is CASSPGRGPLYEQYV. CDR3 DNA sequence: TGTGCCAGCAGCCCCGGGAGGGGGCCCCTCTACGAGCAGTACGTC.

This clonotype was counted a few times. The V and J genes are TRBV15 and TRBJ2-3; D may correspond to TRBD1 or TRBD2 (5 bases each). The CDR3 has 16 amino acids. V shed 1 base and J shed 2 bases, with 13 bases lying between them. Germline CDR1 LNHNV, CDR2 YYDKDF (reference sequence). The CDR3 sequence is CATSRVQRTSTDTQYF. For the CDR3, the DNA is TGTGCCACCAGCAGAGTCCAGCGGACATCCACAGATACGCAGTATTTT.

The chain has TRBV5-1 and TRBJ2-1; 8 bases align to TRBD1. Germline CDR1 and CDR2: SGHRS and YFSETQ. J gave up 0 bases and V 7 bases, and 12 bases lay outside the gene matches. The CDR3 extends over 17 amino acids. The CDR3 region has the DNA TGCGCCAGCGGCCACCGCTGGGACAGGAGCTCCTACAATGAGCAGTTCTTC. It is translated as CASGHRWDRSSYNEQFF.

This clonotype was counted between two and nine times. V is TRBV11-2 and J is TRBJ2-1; a weak D match, TRBD1 (5 bases). This CDR3 spans 15 amino acids. CDR1 SGHAT and CDR2 FQNNGV come from the germline V gene. V lost 2 bases, J lost 9 bases, and 17 bases lay in between. As DNA, the CDR3 is TGTGCCAGCAGCTTACCCCCGAGTTTCAGGGTTGAGCAGTTCTTC. Its protein product is CASSLPPSFRVEQFF.

The genes are TRBV12-3 or TRBV12-4 and TRBJ1-2, with 10 bases fitting TRBD1. The CDR3 contains 16 residues. Trimming removed 8 bases from V and 1 base from J; junction bases left unmatched: 10. The CDR3 reads CASWGTGAYVNYGYTF. In nucleotides, the CDR3 is TGTGCCAGCTGGGGGACAGGGGCTTATGTTAACTATGGCTACACCTTC.

The chain links TRBV5-5 to TRBJ2-2; D unresolved. From germline, CDR1 is SGHKS and CDR2 YYEKEE (reference sequence). The germline V and J ends were trimmed by 4 bases and 9 bases, with 13 bases remaining between them. The CDR3 runs to 13 residues. CDR3 in DNA: TGTGCCAGCAGCCAGGCTGAGGCACGGGAGCTGTTTTTT. Protein sequence: CASSQAEARELFF.

The CDR3 DNA reads as TGTGCCAGCGTTGACGGCCCCAGCTCCTACAATGAGCAGTTCTTC. This sequence encodes CASVDGPSSYNEQFF. V gene TRBV2 combines with J gene TRBJ2-1; D not resolved. CDR3 length: 15 residues. Germline lookup yields CDR1 SNHLY and CDR2 FYNNEI. Trimming cost V 8 bases and J 0 bases, with 14 bases left between them.

This clonotype was seen a handful of times. This chain joins TRBV19 and TRBJ1-2; the D is unclear. The CDR3 is made up of 15 amino acids. The V end lost 0 bases, the J end lost 6 bases, and 14 bases lay between the germline ends. The V gene's germline CDR1 is LNHDA and CDR2 SQIVND (reference sequence). CDR3 sequence: CASSIDGLQTNGYTF. The CDR3 DNA is TGTGCCAGTAGTATAGACGGGTTACAGACGAATGGCTACACCTTC.

Here the CDR3 reads CASSDGNYNEQFF. The CDR3 coding sequence is TGTGCCAGTTCAGACGGGAACTACAATGAGCAGTTCTTC. The J gene is TRBJ2-1, the V gene TRBV27; the D gene is possibly TRBD2 (5 bases). The V gene's germline CDR1 is MNHEY and CDR2 SMNVEV (reference sequence). Trimming removed 9 bases from V and 3 bases from J, with 12 bases in between. This CDR3 spans 13 amino acids.

The CDR3 bases are TGTGCCAGCAAATTCAGGGCAGTTAGCTTGGATACGCAGTATTTT. It yields the protein CASKFRAVSLDTQYF. This rearrangement joins TRBV2 to TRBJ2-3; tentative D call: TRBD1 (5 bases). The CDR3 consists of 15 residues. V was pared by 7 bases and J by 6 bases, with 20 bases between. The germline V gene has CDR1 SNHLY and CDR2 FYNNEI.